The entry below describes one TCR beta chain. The data were obtained in a study of blood T cell repertoires in COVID-19. Turning to the study itself: Donors in the United States, Italy and Spain gave samples during acute or convalescent COVID-19.

The CDR3 runs 11 residues. Germline values: CDR1 DFQATT, CDR2 SNEGSKA (reference sequence). TCRdb's copy holds only in-frame clones and misses some; the assay was immunoSEQ multiplex PCR. The repertoire has roughly 65,000 clones, approximately 93% of them found once; the top ten carry approximately 2.6%. The chain employs TRBV20-1 and TRBJ1-2; unclear D gene. The sequenced sample consisted of peripheral blood. The sequence came from a man between 65 and 85 years old with active COVID-19. As DNA, the CDR3 is TGCAGAGTCGGAGAAGACTATGGCTACACCTTC. Protein: CRVGEDYGYTF.